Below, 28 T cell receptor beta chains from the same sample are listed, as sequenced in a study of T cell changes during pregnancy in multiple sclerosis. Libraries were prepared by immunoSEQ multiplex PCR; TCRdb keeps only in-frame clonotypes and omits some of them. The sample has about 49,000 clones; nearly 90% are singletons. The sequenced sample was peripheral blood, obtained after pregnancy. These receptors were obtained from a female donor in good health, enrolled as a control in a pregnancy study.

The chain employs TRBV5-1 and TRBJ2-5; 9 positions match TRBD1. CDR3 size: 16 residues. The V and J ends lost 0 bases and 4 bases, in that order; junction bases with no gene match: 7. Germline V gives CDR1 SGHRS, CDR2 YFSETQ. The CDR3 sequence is CASSLGQGVSGETQYF. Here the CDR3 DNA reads TGCGCCAGCAGCTTGGGACAGGGGGTATCGGGAGAGACCCAGTACTTC. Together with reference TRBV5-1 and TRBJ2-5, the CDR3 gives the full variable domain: KAGVTQTPRYLIKTRGQQVTLSCSPISGHRSVSWYQQTPGQGLQFLFEYFSETQRNKGNFPGRFSGRQFSNSRSEMNVSTLELGDSALYLCASSLGQGVSGETQYFGPGTRLLVL.

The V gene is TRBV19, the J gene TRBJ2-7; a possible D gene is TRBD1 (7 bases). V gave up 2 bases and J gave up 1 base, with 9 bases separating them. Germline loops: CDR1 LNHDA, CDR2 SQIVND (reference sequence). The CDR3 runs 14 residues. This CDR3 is CASSIQGGSYEQYF. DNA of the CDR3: TGTGCCAGTAGTATACAGGGGGGATCCTACGAGCAGTACTTC.

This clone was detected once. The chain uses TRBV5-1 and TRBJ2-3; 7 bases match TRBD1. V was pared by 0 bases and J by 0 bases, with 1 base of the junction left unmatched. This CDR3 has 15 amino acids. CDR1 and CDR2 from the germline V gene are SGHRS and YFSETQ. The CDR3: CASSLAGQSTDTQYF. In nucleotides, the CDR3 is TGCGCCAGCAGCTTGGCGGGACAGAGCACAGATACGCAGTATTTT.

The CDR3 loop is CASRLDWGNTEAFF. As DNA, the CDR3 is TGTGCCAGCAGACTAGATTGGGGGAACACTGAAGCTTTCTTT. This chain links TRBV7-8 with TRBJ1-1; D is unresolved. The CDR3 has 14 residues. Trimming pared 6 bases from V and 1 base from J, leaving 12 bases between. Germline CDR1 SGHVS, CDR2 FQNEAQ.

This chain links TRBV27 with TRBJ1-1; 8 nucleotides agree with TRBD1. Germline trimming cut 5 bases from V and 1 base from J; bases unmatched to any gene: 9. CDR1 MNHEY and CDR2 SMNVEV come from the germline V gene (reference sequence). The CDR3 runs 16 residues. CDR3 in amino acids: CASSTSYRGTNTEAFF. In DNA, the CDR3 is TGTGCCAGCAGTACATCCTACAGGGGGACGAACACTGAAGCTTTCTTT.

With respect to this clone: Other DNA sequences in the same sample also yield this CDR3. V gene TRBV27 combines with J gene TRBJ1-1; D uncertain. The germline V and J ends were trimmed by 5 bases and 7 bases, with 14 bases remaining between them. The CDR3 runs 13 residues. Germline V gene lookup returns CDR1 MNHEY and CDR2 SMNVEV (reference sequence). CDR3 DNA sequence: TGTGCCAGCAGTCTCCGAGGCGAAGGTGAAGCTTTCTTT. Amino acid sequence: CASSLRGEGEAFF.

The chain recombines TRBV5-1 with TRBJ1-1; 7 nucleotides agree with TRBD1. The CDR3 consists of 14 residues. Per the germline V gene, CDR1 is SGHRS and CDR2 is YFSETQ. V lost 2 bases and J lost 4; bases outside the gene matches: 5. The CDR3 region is CASSLDRVGTEAFF. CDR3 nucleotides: TGCGCCAGCAGCTTAGACAGGGTGGGCACTGAAGCTTTCTTT.

The CDR3 nucleotides are TGTGCCAGCCGGGACAGGGGACCGAACACTGAAGCTTTCTTT. It is translated as CASRDRGPNTEAFF. The chain links TRBV6-1 to TRBJ1-1, with 10 bases lining up with TRBD1. This CDR3 has 14 residues. Trimming removed 8 bases from V and 1 base from J; junction bases left unmatched: 4. Germline V gene sequence: CDR1 MNHNS, CDR2 SASEGT.

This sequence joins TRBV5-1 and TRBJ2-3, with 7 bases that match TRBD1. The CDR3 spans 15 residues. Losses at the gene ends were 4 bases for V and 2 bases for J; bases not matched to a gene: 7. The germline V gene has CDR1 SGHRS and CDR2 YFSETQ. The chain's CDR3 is CASSRDSSYTDTQYF. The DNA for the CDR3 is TGCGCCAGCAGCCGGGACAGCAGTTACACAGATACGCAGTATTTT.

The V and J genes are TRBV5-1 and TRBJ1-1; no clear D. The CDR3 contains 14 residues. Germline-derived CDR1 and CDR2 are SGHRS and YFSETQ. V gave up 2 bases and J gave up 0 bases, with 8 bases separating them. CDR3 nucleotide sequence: TGCGCCAGCAGCTTAGTAGCCATGAACACTGAAGCTTTCTTT. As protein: CASSLVAMNTEAFF.

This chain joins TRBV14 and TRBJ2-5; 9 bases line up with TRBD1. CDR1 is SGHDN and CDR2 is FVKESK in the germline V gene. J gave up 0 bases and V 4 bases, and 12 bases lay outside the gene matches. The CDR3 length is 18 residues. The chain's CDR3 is CASSPSGQGASYQETQYF. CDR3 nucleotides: TGTGCCAGCAGCCCATCGGGACAGGGCGCTTCTTACCAAGAGACCCAGTACTTC.

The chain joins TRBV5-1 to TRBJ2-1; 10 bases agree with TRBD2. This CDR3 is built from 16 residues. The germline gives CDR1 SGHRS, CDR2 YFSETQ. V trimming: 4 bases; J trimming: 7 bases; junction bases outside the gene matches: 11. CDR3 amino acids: CASSLIGASGRNEQFF. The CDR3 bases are TGCGCCAGCAGCCTTATTGGGGCTAGCGGGAGAAATGAGCAGTTCTTC.

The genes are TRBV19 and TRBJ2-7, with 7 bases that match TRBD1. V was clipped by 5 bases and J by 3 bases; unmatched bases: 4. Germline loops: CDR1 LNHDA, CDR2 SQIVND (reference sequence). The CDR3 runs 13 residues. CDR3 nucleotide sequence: TGTGCCAGTAGTGGGGACAGCTACTACGAGCAGTACTTC. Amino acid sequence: CASSGDSYYEQYF.

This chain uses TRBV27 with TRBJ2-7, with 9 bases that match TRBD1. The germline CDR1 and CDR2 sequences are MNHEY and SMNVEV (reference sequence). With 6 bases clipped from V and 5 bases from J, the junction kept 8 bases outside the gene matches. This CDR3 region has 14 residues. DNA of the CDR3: TGTGCCAGCAGGAACCGGGACAGGGTAAACGAGCAGTACTTC. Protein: CASRNRDRVNEQYF.

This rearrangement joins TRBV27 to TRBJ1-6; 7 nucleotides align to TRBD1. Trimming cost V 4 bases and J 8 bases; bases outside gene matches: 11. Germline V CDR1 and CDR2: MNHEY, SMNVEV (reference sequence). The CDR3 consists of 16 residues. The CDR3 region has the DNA TGTGCCAGCAGTTCCTCCCTGACAGGGCTTTATTCACCCCTCCACTTT. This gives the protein CASSSSLTGLYSPLHF.

This chain's CDR3 is CASSPRAGATWGEQFF. For the CDR3, the DNA is TGTGCCAGCTCACCCCGGGCGGGGGCCACATGGGGTGAGCAGTTCTTC. The V call is TRBV18, the J call TRBJ2-1; weak D call: TRBD2 (7 bases). The CDR3 length is 16 residues. Looked up from germline, CDR1 is KGHSH and CDR2 is LQKENI. V lost 3 bases and J lost 9, with 21 bases in between.

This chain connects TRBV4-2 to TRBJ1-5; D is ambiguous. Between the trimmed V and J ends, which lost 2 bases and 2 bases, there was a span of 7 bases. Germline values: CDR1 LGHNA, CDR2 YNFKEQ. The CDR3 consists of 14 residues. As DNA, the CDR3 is TGTGCCAGCAGCCAACTTCGGGGCAATCAGCCCCAGCATTTT. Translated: CASSQLRGNQPQHF.

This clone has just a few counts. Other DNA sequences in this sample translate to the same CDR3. CDR3 DNA sequence: TGTGCGACTACCAAGGATCGGGAGGCAAACACCGGGGAGCTGTTTTTT. Its translation: CATTKDREANTGELFF. V is TRBV7-2 and J is TRBJ2-2, with 7 bases aligning to TRBD2. Germline values: CDR1 SGHTA, CDR2 FQGNSA. The CDR3 is 16 amino acids.

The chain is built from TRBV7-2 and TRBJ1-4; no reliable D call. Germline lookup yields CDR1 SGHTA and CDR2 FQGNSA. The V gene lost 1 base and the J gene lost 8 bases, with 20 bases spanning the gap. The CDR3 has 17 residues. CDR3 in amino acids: CASSLEGSREVSEKLFF. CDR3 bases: TGTGCCAGCAGCTTAGAGGGTTCCCGGGAGGTGTCCGAAAAACTGTTTTTT.

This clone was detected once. The CDR3 nucleotides read TGTGCCAGCAGCAACCGTCAGGGGAGCTATGGCTACACCTTC. Translation: CASSNRQGSYGYTF. The chain combines TRBV7-8 with TRBJ1-2; D may be TRBD1 (6 bases). CDR1 is SGHVS, CDR2 FQNEAQ, per germline. V lost 5 bases, J lost 4 bases, and 14 bases lay in between. This CDR3 has 14 residues.

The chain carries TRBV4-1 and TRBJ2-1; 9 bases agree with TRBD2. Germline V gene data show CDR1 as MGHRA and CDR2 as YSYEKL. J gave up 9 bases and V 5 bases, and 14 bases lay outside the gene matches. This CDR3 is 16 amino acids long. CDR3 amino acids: CASSNPGTSFVGEQFF. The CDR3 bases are TGCGCCAGCAGCAACCCCGGGACTAGCTTTGTGGGTGAGCAGTTCTTC.

In DNA form, the CDR3 reads TGTGCCAGCAGCTTAGGCCAGGGAAACACCGGGGAGCTGTTTTTT. Translated, it gives CASSLGQGNTGELFF. The chain joins TRBV11-3 to TRBJ2-2; the D gene is possibly TRBD1 (5 bases). Germline lookup yields CDR1 SGHNT and CDR2 YENEEA. CDR3 length equals 15 residues. Trimming removed 1 base from V and 2 bases from J, with 8 bases in between.

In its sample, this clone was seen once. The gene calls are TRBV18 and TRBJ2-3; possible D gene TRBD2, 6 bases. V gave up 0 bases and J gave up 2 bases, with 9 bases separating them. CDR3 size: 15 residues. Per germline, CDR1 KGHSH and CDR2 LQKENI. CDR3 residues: CASSPPGLFTDTQYF. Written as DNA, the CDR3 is TGTGCCAGCTCACCACCGGGACTCTTCACAGATACGCAGTATTTT.

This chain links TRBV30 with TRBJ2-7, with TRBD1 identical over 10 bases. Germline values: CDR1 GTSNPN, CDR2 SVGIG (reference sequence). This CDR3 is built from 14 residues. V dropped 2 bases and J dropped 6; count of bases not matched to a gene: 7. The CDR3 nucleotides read TGTGCCTGGAGTACTGGACAGGGGGGTCCCGAGCAGTACTTC. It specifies CAWSTGQGGPEQYF.

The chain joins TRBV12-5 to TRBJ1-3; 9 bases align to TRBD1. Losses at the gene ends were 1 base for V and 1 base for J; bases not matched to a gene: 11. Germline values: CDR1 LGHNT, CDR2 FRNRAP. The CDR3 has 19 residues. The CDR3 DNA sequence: TGTGCTAGTGGTTTGGCCCAGCTTTGGGACAGGGAATCTGGAAACACCATATATTTT. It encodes CASGLAQLWDRESGNTIYF.

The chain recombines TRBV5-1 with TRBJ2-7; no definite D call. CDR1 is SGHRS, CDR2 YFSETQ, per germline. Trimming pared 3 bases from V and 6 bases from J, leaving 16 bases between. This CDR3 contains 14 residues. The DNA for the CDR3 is TGCGCCAGCAGCTCCGAGTTCGTTATTTCCGAGCAGTACTTC. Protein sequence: CASSSEFVISEQYF.

CDR3 amino acids: CASSLDRGHSGANVLTF. The CDR3 nucleotides read TGTGCCAGCAGCTTAGACAGGGGGCATTCTGGGGCCAACGTCCTGACTTTC. The chain joins TRBV7-2 to TRBJ2-6; TRBD1 aligns across 9 bases. With 1 base clipped from V and 1 base from J, the junction kept 2 bases outside the gene matches. From germline, CDR1 is SGHTA and CDR2 FQGNSA. The CDR3 consists of 17 residues.

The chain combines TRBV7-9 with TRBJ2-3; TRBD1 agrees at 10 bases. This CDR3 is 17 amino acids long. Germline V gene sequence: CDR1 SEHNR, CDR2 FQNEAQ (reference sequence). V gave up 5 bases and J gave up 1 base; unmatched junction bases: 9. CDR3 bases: TGTGCCAGCAGCCCACCGGGAGGGACAGGGGGCACAGATACGCAGTATTTT. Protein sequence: CASSPPGGTGGTDTQYF.